A single sample is the source of the 3 T cell receptor beta chains below, sequenced in a study of blood T cell repertoires in COVID-19. Produced via immunoSEQ multiplex PCR; TCRdb's table is partial and in-frame only. The repertoire holds about 310,000 clones, nearly 90% seen once, with around 4.5% in the top ten. Specimen: PBMCs or T cells enriched from blood (not recorded which). Every receptor here comes from a woman in her late teens or twenties with acute COVID-19.

The count of this clone is one. The chain couples TRBV11-3 to TRBJ1-1, with 7 bases aligning to TRBD1. With 3 bases clipped from V and 3 bases from J, the junction kept 4 bases outside the gene matches. Germline V lookup: CDR1 SGHNT, CDR2 YENEEA. This CDR3 has 14 residues. The CDR3 coding sequence is TGTGCCAGCAGCTTCTCGGGACAGTACACTGAAGCTTTCTTT. Protein sequence: CASSFSGQYTEAFF.

The chain links TRBV9 to TRBJ1-2; a weak D match, TRBD1 (5 bases). CDR3 size: 14 residues. Germline CDR1 SGDLS, CDR2 YYNGEE. V lost 4 bases and J 2 bases, leaving 12 bases between the germline ends. The CDR3 region has the DNA TGTGCCAGCAGCAATGGTAGACAGAACTATGGCTACACCTTC. It codes for CASSNGRQNYGYTF.

The CDR3: CASSVTEFNEQFF. For the CDR3, the DNA is TGTGCCAGCAGCGTGACAGAGTTCAATGAGCAGTTCTTC. The rearrangement joins TRBV6-4 to TRBJ2-1; TRBD1 is a possible D gene (5 bases). Trimming removed 6 bases at V and 6 bases at J, with 12 bases between. The germline CDR1 and CDR2 sequences are MRHNA and SNTAGT. The CDR3 contains 13 residues.